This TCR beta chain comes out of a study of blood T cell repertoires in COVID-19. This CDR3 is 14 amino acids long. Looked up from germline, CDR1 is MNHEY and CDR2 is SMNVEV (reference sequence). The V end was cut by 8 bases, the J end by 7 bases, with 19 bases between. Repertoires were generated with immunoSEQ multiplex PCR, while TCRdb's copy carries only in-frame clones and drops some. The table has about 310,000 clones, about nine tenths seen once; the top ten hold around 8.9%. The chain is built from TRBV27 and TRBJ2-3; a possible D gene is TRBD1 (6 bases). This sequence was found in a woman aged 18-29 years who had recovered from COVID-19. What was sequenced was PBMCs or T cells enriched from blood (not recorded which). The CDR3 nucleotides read TGTGCCAGCTCACTAACAGGGATGAAGTATACGCAGTATTTT. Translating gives CASSLTGMKYTQYF.